This T cell receptor beta chain was captured in a study of T cell responses to AZD1222 COVID-19 vaccine (TCRdb year 2021). Notes on the research overall: TCR sequencing covered fewer than 250 trial participants: about 210 given two doses of AZD1222 and 26 given two doses of MenACWY control vaccine. Trial participants were enrolled into age subgroups of 18-55, 56-69 and 70-plus years, which contained about 150, 27 and 61 TCR-sequenced participants, respectively.

The CDR3 regions of human TCRbeta chains were analyzed by immunosequencing. The authors' pipeline ran thus. TCRs in the repertoires were compared against a reference library of SARS-CoV-2-specific TCRs that had been generated with the MIRA antigen-specificity platform. Breadth was defined as the fraction of unique TCRs that were SARS-CoV-2-associated, and depth was defined as the fraction of total T cells that were SARS-CoV-2-associated. Using the MIRA data, each spike-specific TCR was mapped to the spike region that the TCR reacts to and placed in a CD4 or CD8 class. Log10-transformed breadth and depth values were compared by one-way ANOVA with Sidak's multiple comparisons tests. Here the immuneACCESS table is served through TCRdb, limited to in-frame sequences with V and J called. Missing clones are a known gap in these copies; in checked studies unresolved V genes cover under half, and the rest lacks a known reason. For V, J and clone size, that table is used; D and trimming come from the DNA. This sample comprises 70,000 to 75,000 clones, around 80% of them detected only once. Around 50% of the sample rests with the top ten.

The paper as a whole reports these results and caveats: The 56-69-year group was small, and its depth increase did not reach significance, likely because of low power. The vaccine-associated CD4 TCRs covered the entire spike protein, and the dominant responses fell in regions 160-218 and 743-854. Because no day 14 peak-response samples were available, repertoires were characterized only after the peak T cell response. Only five or six AZD1222 recipients were SARS-CoV-2 seropositive at baseline, limiting conclusions about previously exposed vaccinees. Reportedly, close to half of the unique spike-specific TCRs recognized epitopes lying outside the regions that are mutated in the B.1.351 and B.1.1.7 variants. Most participants were white British and females outnumbered males, and the authors suggested that clonal diversity may have been underestimated. After two AZD1222 doses, spike-specific TCR breadth and depth were significantly higher than at day 0 and than in MenACWY recipients.

About this clone: This clone's antigen is unknown. Within one base of it there is no much larger clone, and no base qualities were kept.

The CDR3 goes from the cysteine to the phenylalanine over 15 residues. The CDR3 DNA has 45 bases and is translated from base 1. V lost 6 bases and J lost 7 bases; the stretch between them is 16 bases long. Looking up the germline V gene yields CDR1 MDHEN and CDR2 SYDVKM. Reading the label with the study, this specimen's time point is: about 28 days (+/-7) after the second vaccine dose. AZD1222 recipients with second doses at about 4 weeks or about 12 weeks were pooled, because spike-specific TCR depth and breadth did not differ between schedules. Vaccinee samples came from UK trials COV001 and COV002, including a single-blind randomized controlled phase 2/3 trial of AZD1222 (ChAdOx1 nCoV-19) in healthy adults. Trial participant PBMC samples were collected at day 0 and day 28 after the second dose for TCRbeta chain sequencing.

This sequence uses TRBV28 and TRBJ1-6; the D segment could be TRBD1, given 6 matching bases. The TCR was taken from an adult who received the AZD1222 COVID-19 vaccine. Sequencing used peripheral blood, obtained 28 days after the second AZD1222 dose. The CDR3: CASRETGGSNSPLHF. The DNA sequence follows: TGTGCCAGCAGGGAGACAGGTGGCTCGAATTCACCCCTCCACTTT.